A single sample gave rise to the 22 T cell receptor beta chains below, sequenced in a study of blood T cell repertoires in COVID-19. Assay used: immunoSEQ multiplex PCR; TCRdb lists only in-frame clones, some missing. The sample includes almost 100,000 clones, around nine tenths of them seen just once. Sequenced: peripheral blood. The receptors were gathered from a man aged 50 or older with acute or convalescent COVID-19.

The chain uses TRBV12-5 and TRBJ2-1; 8 bases align to TRBD1. The CDR3 spans 15 residues. Looked up from germline, CDR1 is LGHNT and CDR2 is FRNRAP. The trim removed 3 bases at V and 8 bases at J, leaving 9 bases unmatched. This chain's CDR3 is CASGLSGGYRDEQFF. In DNA, the CDR3 is TGTGCTAGTGGTTTATCAGGGGGCTATAGGGATGAGCAGTTCTTC.

The rearrangement links TRBV18 to TRBJ1-1; TRBD1 aligns across 7 bases. V lost 4 bases, J lost 5 bases, and 10 bases stayed unmatched. Looked up from germline, CDR1 is KGHSH and CDR2 is LQKENI. This CDR3 contains 15 residues. The chain's CDR3 is CASSRGGRGNTEAFF. The CDR3 coding sequence is TGTGCCAGCTCACGGGGCGGCAGGGGGAATACTGAAGCTTTCTTT.

The gene calls are TRBV21-1 and TRBJ2-1; TRBD1 is taken as the D call from the table, unchecked against the DNA. TRBV21-1 represents a pseudogene. The CDR3 has 13 amino acids. CDR3 bases: TGTGCCAGCAGCCGAAAGGTAGGGGATGAGCAGTTCTTC. Protein product: CASSRKVGDEQFF.

In its sample, this clone was seen once. The chain combines TRBV4-1 with TRBJ1-2; D is unclear. Germline lookup yields CDR1 MGHRA and CDR2 YSYEKL. The CDR3 extends over 18 amino acids. The ends were cut back, 0 bases at V and 4 bases at J, with 21 bases in the middle. The CDR3 DNA sequence: TGCGCCAGCAGCCAAGATTTAATGGGCCCCGGCTATCTCTATGGCTACACCTTC. Protein sequence: CASSQDLMGPGYLYGYTF.

The V gene is TRBV7-9, the J gene TRBJ2-5; D may be TRBD2 (7 bases). With 7 bases removed from V and 4 bases from J, the gap between germline ends came to 19 bases. CDR3 length: 15 amino acids. Per germline, CDR1 SEHNR and CDR2 FQNEAQ (reference sequence). The CDR3 DNA reads as TGTGCCAGCACCCCAAGGGGGGGTCGGCTAGAGACCCAGTACTTC. Its protein is CASTPRGGRLETQYF.

This chain connects TRBV25-1 to TRBJ2-2; 8 bases map to TRBD1. Germline V gene sequence: CDR1 MGHDK, CDR2 SYGVNS. This CDR3 has 14 residues. Trimming took 6 bases from V and 5 from J; bases not matched to a gene: 5. CDR3 in DNA: TGTGCCAGCAGATTGACAGGGGAAACCGGGGAGCTGTTTTTT. This encodes CASRLTGETGELFF.

This chain connects TRBV14 to TRBJ1-1, with D tentatively TRBD1 (5 bases). The V end was cut by 0 bases, the J end by 4 bases, with 9 bases between. The germline V gene has CDR1 SGHDN and CDR2 FVKESK. The CDR3 is 14 amino acids. CDR3: CASSQDQGVTEAFF. In nucleotides, the CDR3 is TGTGCCAGCAGCCAAGATCAAGGGGTCACTGAAGCTTTCTTT.

This clone was seen a single time. The chain links TRBV6-1 to TRBJ1-1; weak D call: TRBD1 (6 bases). The V gene's germline CDR1 is MNHNS and CDR2 SASEGT. The CDR3 totals 16 residues. V gave up 4 bases and J gave up 1 base, with 16 bases separating them. As DNA, the CDR3 is TGTGCCAGCAGTGCACAGGGCTCCGGGCGGAACACTGAAGCTTTCTTT. Its protein product is CASSAQGSGRNTEAFF.

The chain employs TRBV7-9 and TRBJ2-5; TRBD1 is a possible D gene (5 bases). Germline V gene lookup returns CDR1 SEHNR and CDR2 FQNEAQ (reference sequence). There are 14 residues in the CDR3. V dropped 1 base and J dropped 5 bases, with 11 bases sitting between them. In DNA, the CDR3 is TGTGCCAGCAGCTTAGGGACAAGCCTGGAGACCCAGTACTTC. Encoded protein: CASSLGTSLETQYF.

This chain joins TRBV10-3 and TRBJ2-7; no firm D call. V was cut by 0 bases and J by 4 bases, with 7 bases left in between. The CDR3 consists of 13 residues. Germline-derived CDR1 and CDR2 are ENHRY and SYGVKD. The CDR3 loop is CAISESSVYEQYF. Written as DNA, the CDR3 is TGTGCCATCAGTGAGTCGTCCGTATACGAGCAGTACTTC.

The chain recombines TRBV10-1 with TRBJ2-1; D not certain. Germline values: CDR1 WNHNN, CDR2 SYGVQD (reference sequence). The CDR3 runs to 13 residues. V gave up 2 bases and J gave up 7 bases, with 9 bases separating them. CDR3 protein: CASSEGRVNEQFF. CDR3 in DNA: TGCGCCAGCAGTGAGGGTCGGGTGAATGAGCAGTTCTTC.

This chain connects TRBV30 to TRBJ1-2, with D uncertain. The V gene's germline CDR1 is GTSNPN and CDR2 SVGIG (reference sequence). V lost 8 bases and J lost 3, with 19 bases in between. The CDR3 is 14 amino acids. CDR3 bases: TGTGCCATACTGGATGTGACTGGAGACTATGGCTACACCTTC. Its protein product is CAILDVTGDYGYTF.

V gene TRBV24-1 combines with J gene TRBJ2-3; TRBD2 aligns across 8 bases. With V trimmed by 3 bases and J by 11 bases, 18 bases remained unmatched. Germline-derived CDR1 and CDR2 are KGHDR and SFDVKD. The CDR3 totals 17 residues. The CDR3 DNA is TGTGCCACCAGTGATCGGCGGGGACGGGAGGGGTTGGGATTGCAGTATTTT. Its protein product is CATSDRRGREGLGLQYF.

The chain joins TRBV11-2 to TRBJ2-1; 15 nucleotides match TRBD2. The V gene's germline CDR1 is SGHAT and CDR2 FQNNGV. The CDR3 has 17 residues. V was pared by 0 bases and J by 5 bases, with 2 bases of the junction left unmatched. CDR3 DNA: TGTGCCAGCAGCTTAGATAGGACTAGCGGGAGGGACAATGAGCAGTTCTTC. Amino acids: CASSLDRTSGRDNEQFF.

The chain is built from TRBV10-2 and TRBJ2-2; perhaps TRBD2 as D (5 bases). Germline assignment: CDR1 WSHSY and CDR2 SAAADI. The ends were cut back, 5 bases at V and 5 bases at J, with 6 bases in the middle. This CDR3 has 12 residues. Here the CDR3 DNA reads TGCGCCAGCAGTTGGAGGACCGGGGAGCTGTTTTTT. Translated, it gives CASSWRTGELFF.

This clone was observed a few times. DNA for the CDR3: TGTGCCAGCAGCGTCGGGACAGGTACTAATGAAAAACTGTTTTTT. Protein sequence: CASSVGTGTNEKLFF. The V call is TRBV9, the J call TRBJ1-4; 8 bases are shared with TRBD1. Looked up from germline, CDR1 is SGDLS and CDR2 is YYNGEE. The CDR3 is made up of 15 amino acids. Unmatched junction bases numbered 2, after V lost 2 bases and J lost 2 bases.

J is TRBJ2-2 and V is TRBV6-5; possibly TRBD1 for D (6 bases). Deletions cut 7 bases from V and 0 bases from J, with 12 bases between. Looked up from germline, CDR1 is MNHEY and CDR2 is SVGAGI. CDR3 length: 15 amino acids. The CDR3 reads CASTPGHSNTGELFF. DNA of the CDR3: TGTGCCAGCACCCCGGGACACTCGAACACCGGGGAGCTGTTTTTT.

The chain couples TRBV10-2 to TRBJ1-6; the D is unclear. CDR3 length: 14 residues. Trimming removed 4 bases at V and 5 bases at J, with 9 bases between. CDR1 is WSHSY, CDR2 SAAADI, per germline. CDR3 in amino acids: CASSASADNSPLHF. DNA for the CDR3: TGCGCCAGCAGTGCCAGTGCAGATAATTCACCCCTCCACTTT.

CDR3 in DNA: TGCGCCAGCAGCCAAGAAGCTCGACAGGGACGGGGCACTGAAGCTTTCTTT. This gives the protein CASSQEARQGRGTEAFF. This sequence joins TRBV4-1 and TRBJ1-1; 7 nucleotides match TRBD1. The CDR3 runs 17 residues. Looked up from germline, CDR1 is MGHRA and CDR2 is YSYEKL. Trimming at V came to 0 bases and at J to 4 bases, leaving 11 bases not matched to a gene.

The chain links TRBV24-1 to TRBJ2-1, with TRBD1 identical over 11 bases. With V trimmed by 0 bases and J by 8 bases, 5 bases remained unmatched. The CDR3 sequence is 16 residues long. In germline, CDR1 is KGHDR, CDR2 SFDVKD. This CDR3 is CATSDLRTGGIYEQFF. The CDR3 bases are TGTGCCACCAGTGATTTGAGGACAGGGGGCATTTATGAGCAGTTCTTC.

V usage is TRBV6-5 and J usage is TRBJ1-1, with D unclear. Germline CDR1 and CDR2: MNHEY and SVGAGI. This CDR3 is built from 13 residues. The ends were cut back, 8 bases at V and 0 bases at J, with 10 bases in the middle. The CDR3 loop is CASVPRVNTEAFF. CDR3 coding DNA: TGTGCCAGCGTCCCGAGGGTGAACACTGAAGCTTTCTTT.

The V call is TRBV6-5, the J call TRBJ1-2, with a weak D call TRBD1 (6 bases). CDR3 length equals 15 residues. Germline V gene lookup returns CDR1 MNHEY and CDR2 SVGAGI. V lost 3 bases and J lost 6, with 17 bases in between. In nucleotides, the CDR3 is TGTGCCAGCAGTTATAAGCGGTTTTCAGGGGATGGCTACACCTTC. Translating gives CASSYKRFSGDGYTF.